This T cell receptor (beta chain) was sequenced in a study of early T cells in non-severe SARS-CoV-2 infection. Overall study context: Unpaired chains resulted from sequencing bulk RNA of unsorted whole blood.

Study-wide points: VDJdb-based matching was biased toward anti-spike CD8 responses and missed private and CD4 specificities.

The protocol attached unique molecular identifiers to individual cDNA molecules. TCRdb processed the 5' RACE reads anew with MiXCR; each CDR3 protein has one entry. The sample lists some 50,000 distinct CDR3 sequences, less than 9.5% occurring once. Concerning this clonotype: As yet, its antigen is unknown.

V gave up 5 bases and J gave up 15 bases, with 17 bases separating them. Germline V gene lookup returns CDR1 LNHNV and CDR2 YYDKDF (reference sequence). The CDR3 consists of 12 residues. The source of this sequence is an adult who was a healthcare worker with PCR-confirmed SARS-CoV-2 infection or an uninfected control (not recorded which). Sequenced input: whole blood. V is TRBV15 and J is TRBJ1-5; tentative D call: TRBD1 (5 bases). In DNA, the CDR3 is TGTGCCACCAGCTCCTGGGACTTCCCTGTGCATTTT. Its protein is CATSSWDFPVHF.